This TCR beta chain was recorded in a study of a mutant IDH1 vaccine in newly diagnosed glioma. Whole-study context: Sex among treated patients split about 60% male, around 38% female; mean age was approximately 40 years. Before enrollment, the patients had been treated with radiotherapy alone, temozolomide alone, or both together. Most of them had received both.

Measured with immunoSEQ multiplex PCR; TCRdb has only the in-frame clones, and not every one. The table lists fewer than 40,000 clones, more than 65% of them singletons. Time point specified: baseline, week 1 (first vaccination visit). Regarding treatment: pre-vaccination baseline after standard-of-care therapy. Sequenced here: PBMCs, sampled from a glioma patient treated with radiotherapy, temozolomide or both. This clonotype originated in a man between 25 and 39 years old with glioma.

The CDR3 sequence: CASSLVAEPYNEQFF. CDR3 nucleotide sequence: TGCGCCAGCAGCCTCGTAGCGGAGCCCTACAATGAGCAGTTCTTC. V usage is TRBV4-1 and J usage is TRBJ2-1, with D perhaps TRBD2 (6 bases). The V gene's germline CDR1 is MGHRA and CDR2 YSYEKL. The CDR3 spans 15 residues. Trimming removed 4 bases at V and 2 bases at J, with 12 bases between.